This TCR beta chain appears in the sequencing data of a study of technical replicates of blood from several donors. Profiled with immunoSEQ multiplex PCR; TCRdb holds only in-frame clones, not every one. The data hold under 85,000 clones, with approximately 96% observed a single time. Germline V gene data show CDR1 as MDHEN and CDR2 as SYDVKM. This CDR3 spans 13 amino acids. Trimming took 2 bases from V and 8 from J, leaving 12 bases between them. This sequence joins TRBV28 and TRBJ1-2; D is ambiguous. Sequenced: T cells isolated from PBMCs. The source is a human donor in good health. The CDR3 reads CASSLPPMIGYTF. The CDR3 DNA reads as TGTGCCAGCAGTTTACCCCCTATGATAGGCTACACCTTC.